This T cell receptor beta chain came from a study of PD-1 blockade in classical Hodgkin lymphoma. In regard to this clone: Its antigen is still unknown.

Regarding the study as a whole: Lower baseline TCR diversity was reported for newly diagnosed patients than for healthy donors. Newly diagnosed patients and complete responders had comparable diversity at baseline. Patients with an early start, nivolumab under 1 year after ASCT, were excluded.

Profiled with immunoSEQ multiplex PCR; TCRdb holds only in-frame clones, not every one. This table holds about 61,000 clones, 70% to 90% found once. Specified time point: cycle 4 day 1 (C4D1), after 6 weeks of nivolumab. Every single patient, without exception, relapsed after autologous stem cell transplantation, and brentuximab vedotin exposure varied. Specimen: peripheral blood mononuclear cells (PBMCs), collected before the fourth cycle of nivolumab. The clonotype was recovered from a human donor with classical Hodgkin lymphoma.

The chain's CDR3 is CASSYSNRGLRYGYTF. The CDR3 DNA is TGTGCCAGCAGTTACTCGAATAGAGGGCTACGGTATGGCTACACCTTC. This chain links TRBV6-5 with TRBJ1-2; D is unclear. The CDR3 covers 16 residues. Germline V gives CDR1 MNHEY, CDR2 SVGAGI. V was cut by 0 bases and J by 5 bases, with 16 bases left in between.